Detailed here is one T cell receptor (beta chain). The target antigen is unknown. This sample was taken from a study of post-analysis software for immune sequencing data. Turning to the study itself: Relapsing-remitting, secondary progressive and progressive-relapsing forms of multiple sclerosis all featured among disease courses. Study-level findings and limits: Diversity measured as normalized Chao1 was significantly lower in multiple sclerosis patients than in controls. Strong co-clustering by F measure linked samples that shared a preparation batch. The five TRBV segments detected at higher frequency in patients than in controls included TRBV5-6, TRBV5-1 and TRBV20-1.

Germline loops: CDR1 MNHEY, CDR2 SVGEGT. Trimming pared 7 bases from V and 11 bases from J, leaving 24 bases between. The CDR3 is 15 amino acids. Prepared TCR beta cDNA libraries contained unique molecular identifiers. T cells numbering roughly 1 to 10 million yielded about 500,000 cDNA molecules. TCRdb processed the PCR reads anew with MiXCR; each CDR3 protein has one entry. The data show 650,000 to 850,000 distinct CDR3 sequences, under 70% seen once. The TCR comes from a girl aged 10 to 17 with multiple sclerosis. The V and J genes are TRBV6-2 or TRBV6-3 and TRBJ1-5; weak D call: TRBD1 (6 bases). The sequenced sample was blood. The CDR3 coding sequence is TGTGCCAGCACCTCATGGCGGGGGGGCCAAAGAGCCCAGCATTTT. It codes for CASTSWRGGQRAQHF.